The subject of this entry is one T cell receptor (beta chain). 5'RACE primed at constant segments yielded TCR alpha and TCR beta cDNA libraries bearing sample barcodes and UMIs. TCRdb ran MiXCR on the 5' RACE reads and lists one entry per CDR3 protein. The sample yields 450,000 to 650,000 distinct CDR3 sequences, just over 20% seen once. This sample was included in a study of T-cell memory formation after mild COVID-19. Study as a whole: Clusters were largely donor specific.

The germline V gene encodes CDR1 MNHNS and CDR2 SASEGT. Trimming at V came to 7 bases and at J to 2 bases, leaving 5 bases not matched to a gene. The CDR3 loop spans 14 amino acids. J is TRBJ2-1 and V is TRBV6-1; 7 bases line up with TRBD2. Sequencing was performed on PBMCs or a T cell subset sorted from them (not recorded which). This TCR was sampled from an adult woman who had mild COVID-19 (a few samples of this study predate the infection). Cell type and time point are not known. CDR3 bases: TGTGCCAGCATGGGAGGGTTGACCTACAATGAGCAGTTCTTC. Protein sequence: CASMGGLTYNEQFF.